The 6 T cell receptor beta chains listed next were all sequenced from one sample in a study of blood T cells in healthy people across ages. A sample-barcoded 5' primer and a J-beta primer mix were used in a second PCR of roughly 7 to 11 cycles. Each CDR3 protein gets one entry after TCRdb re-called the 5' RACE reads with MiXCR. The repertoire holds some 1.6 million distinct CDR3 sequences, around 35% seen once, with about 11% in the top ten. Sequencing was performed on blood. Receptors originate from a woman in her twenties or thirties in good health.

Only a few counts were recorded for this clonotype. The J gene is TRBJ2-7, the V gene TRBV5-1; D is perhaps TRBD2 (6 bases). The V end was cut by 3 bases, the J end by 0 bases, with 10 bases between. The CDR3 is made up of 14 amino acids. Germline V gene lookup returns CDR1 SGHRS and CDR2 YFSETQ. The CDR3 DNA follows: TGCGCCAGCAGCTCCGTCGGGAGCTCCTACGAGCAGTACTTC. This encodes CASSSVGSSYEQYF.

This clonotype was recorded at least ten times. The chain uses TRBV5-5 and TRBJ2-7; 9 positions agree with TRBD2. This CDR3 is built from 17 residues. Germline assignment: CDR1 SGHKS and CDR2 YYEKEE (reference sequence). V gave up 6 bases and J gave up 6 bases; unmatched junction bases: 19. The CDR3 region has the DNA TGTGCCAGCACCCTCTGGGGTAGCGGGGGTCTCCGTGGCGAGCAGTACTTC. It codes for CASTLWGSGGLRGEQYF. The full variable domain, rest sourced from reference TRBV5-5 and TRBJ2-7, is DAGVTQSPTHLIKTRGQQVTLRCSPISGHKSVSWYQQVLGQGPQFIFQYYEKEERGRGNFPDRFSARQFPNYSSELNVNALLLGDSALYLCASTLWGSGGLRGEQYFGPGTRLTVT.

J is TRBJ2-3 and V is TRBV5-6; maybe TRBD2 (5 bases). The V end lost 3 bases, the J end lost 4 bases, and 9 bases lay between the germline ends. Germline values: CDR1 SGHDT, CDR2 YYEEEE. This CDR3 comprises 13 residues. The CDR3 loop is CASSWLGADTQYF. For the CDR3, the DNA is TGTGCCAGCAGCTGGCTCGGGGCAGATACGCAGTATTTT.

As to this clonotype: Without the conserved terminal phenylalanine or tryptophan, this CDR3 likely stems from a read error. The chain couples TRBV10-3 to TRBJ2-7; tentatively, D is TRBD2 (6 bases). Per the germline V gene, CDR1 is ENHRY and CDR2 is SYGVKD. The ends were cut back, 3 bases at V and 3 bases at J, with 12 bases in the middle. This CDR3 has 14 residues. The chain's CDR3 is CAISDLAPVYEQYL. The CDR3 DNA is TGTGCCATCAGTGACCTAGCGCCCGTCTACGAGCAGTACTTA.

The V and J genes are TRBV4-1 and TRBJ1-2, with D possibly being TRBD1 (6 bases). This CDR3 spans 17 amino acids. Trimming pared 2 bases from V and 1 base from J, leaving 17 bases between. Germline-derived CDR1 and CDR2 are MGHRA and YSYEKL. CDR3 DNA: TGCGCCAGCAGCCAAAAGGACAGACGAGAAGTTAACTATGGCTACACCTTC. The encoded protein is CASSQKDRREVNYGYTF.

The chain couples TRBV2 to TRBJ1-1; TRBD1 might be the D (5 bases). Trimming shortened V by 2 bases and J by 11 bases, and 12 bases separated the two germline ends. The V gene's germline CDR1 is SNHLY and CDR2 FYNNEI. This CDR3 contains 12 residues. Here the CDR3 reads CASSEIAGTAFF. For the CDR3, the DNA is TGTGCCAGCAGTGAAATCGCAGGGACTGCTTTCTTT.